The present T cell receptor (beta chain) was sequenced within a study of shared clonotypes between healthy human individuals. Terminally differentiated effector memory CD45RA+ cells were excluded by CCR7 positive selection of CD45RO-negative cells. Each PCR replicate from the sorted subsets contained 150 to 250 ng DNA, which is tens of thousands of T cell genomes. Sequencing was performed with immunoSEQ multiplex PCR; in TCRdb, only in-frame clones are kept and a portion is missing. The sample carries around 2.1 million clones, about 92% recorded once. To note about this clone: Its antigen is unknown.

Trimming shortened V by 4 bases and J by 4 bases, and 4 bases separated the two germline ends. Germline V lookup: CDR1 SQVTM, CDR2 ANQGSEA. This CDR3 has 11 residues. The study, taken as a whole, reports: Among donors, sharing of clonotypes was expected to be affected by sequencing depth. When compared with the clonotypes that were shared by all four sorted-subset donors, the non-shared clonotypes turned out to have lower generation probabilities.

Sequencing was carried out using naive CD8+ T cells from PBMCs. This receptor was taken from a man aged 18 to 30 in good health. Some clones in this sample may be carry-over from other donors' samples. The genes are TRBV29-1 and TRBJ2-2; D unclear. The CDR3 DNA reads TGCAGCGTTGTGACCACCGGGGAGCTGTTTTTT. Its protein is CSVVTTGELFF.